The 16 T cell receptor beta chains given below trace back to one sample, sequenced in a study of identifying expanded T cells in peripheral blood. TCRdb keeps only in-frame clones here, not all; method: immunoSEQ multiplex PCR. The table has about 81,000 clones, less than 90% seen once. Sequencing was done on a sample of blood. The receptor source for this set is a person aged 18-69 years in good health.

The chain recombines TRBV5-1 with TRBJ2-4, with 14 bases that match TRBD2. The CDR3 runs to 23 residues. Losses at the gene ends were 0 bases for V and 0 bases for J; bases not matched to a gene: 17. CDR1 and CDR2 (germline): SGHRS, YFSETQ. CDR3 coding DNA: TGCGCCAGCAGCTTGGCCCTCCCGGGACTAGCGGGAGCCCGGTCCTTAGCCAAAAACATTCAGTACTTC. Its protein product is CASSLALPGLAGARSLAKNIQYF.

This clone has just a few counts. The chain employs TRBV4-3 and TRBJ2-7; 10 nucleotides align to TRBD1. V was pared by 3 bases and J by 9 bases, with 8 bases of the junction left unmatched. This CDR3 contains 14 residues. Germline CDR1 is LGHNA and CDR2 is YSLEER. In nucleotides, the CDR3 is TGCGCCAGCAGCCAGTGGACAGGGGGGTCGGGGCAGTACTTC. This encodes CASSQWTGGSGQYF.

V usage is TRBV7-2 and J usage is TRBJ2-5; the match to TRBD2 covers 8 bases. Trimming took 4 bases from V and 2 from J; bases not matched to a gene: 3. The CDR3 totals 14 residues. The germline gives CDR1 SGHTA, CDR2 FQGNSA. CDR3: CASSSTSAQETQYF. The CDR3 coding sequence is TGTGCCAGCAGCTCGACTAGCGCTCAAGAGACCCAGTACTTC.

This chain joins TRBV7-2 and TRBJ2-7; tentative D call: TRBD2 (6 bases). CDR3 length: 15 amino acids. Deletions cut 0 bases from V and 6 bases from J, with 15 bases between. Germline V gives CDR1 SGHTA, CDR2 FQGNSA. CDR3 sequence reads: CASSLAWVAGSEQYF. The CDR3 DNA sequence: TGTGCCAGCAGCTTAGCGTGGGTCGCGGGATCCGAGCAGTACTTC. Together with reference TRBV7-2 and TRBJ2-7, the CDR3 gives the full variable domain: GAGVSQSPSNKVTEKGKDVELRCDPISGHTALYWYRQSLGQGLEFLIYFQGNSAPDKSGLPSDRFSAERTGGSVSTLTIQRTQQEDSAVYLCASSLAWVAGSEQYFGPGTRLTVT.

This clone was picked up one time. The chain couples TRBV4-2 to TRBJ2-2, with D hard to call. The CDR3 totals 17 residues. Germline assignment: CDR1 LGHNA and CDR2 YNFKEQ. V lost 7 bases, J lost 0 bases, and 18 bases lay in between. The chain's CDR3 is CASTPSVIGTNTGELFF. CDR3 bases: TGTGCCAGCACCCCCTCCGTGATAGGAACGAACACCGGGGAGCTGTTTTTT.

The chain carries TRBV19 and TRBJ2-6; D might be TRBD1 (6 bases). Trimming removed 4 bases from V and 2 bases from J, with 6 bases in between. The germline V gene encodes CDR1 LNHDA and CDR2 SQIVND (reference sequence). This CDR3 spans 14 amino acids. The CDR3 region is CASSTGAGANVLTF. In DNA form, the CDR3 reads TGTGCCAGTAGTACAGGGGCTGGGGCCAACGTCCTGACTTTC.

CDR3 region: CATAGTVYEQYF. Written as DNA, the CDR3 is TGTGCCACCGCCGGGACAGTCTACGAGCAGTACTTC. The chain links TRBV18 to TRBJ2-7, with 7 bases aligning to TRBD1. The V and J ends lost 10 bases and 3 bases, in that order; junction bases with no gene match: 6. Germline assignment: CDR1 KGHSH and CDR2 LQKENI. The CDR3 totals 12 residues.

The sample holds one count of this clone. The rearrangement joins TRBV7-9 to TRBJ2-7; D possibly uses TRBD1 or TRBD2 (5 bases each). Germline-derived CDR1 and CDR2 are SEHNR and FQNEAQ (reference sequence). The CDR3 loop spans 16 amino acids. V lost 5 bases and J lost 7, with 24 bases in between. CDR3 coding DNA: TGTGCCAGCAGCCCCCGACGTGGGGTGGGGGTACGGGAGCAGTACTTC. Its translation is CASSPRRGVGVREQYF.

V is TRBV10-2 and J is TRBJ2-3; 10 bases agree with TRBD2. Germline CDR1 reads WSHSY; CDR2 reads SAAADI. The CDR3 length is 16 residues. The junction had 9 bases not matched to a gene; V was cut back by 9 bases and J by 0 bases. CDR3 DNA sequence: TGCGCCAGGGGTAGCGGGAGGCCAAGGAGCACAGATACGCAGTATTTT. Its protein product is CARGSGRPRSTDTQYF.

This clone has a handful of counts. CDR3 loop: CASSLQPQGSTEQFF. CDR3 in DNA: TGTGCCAGCAGTTTACAGCCACAGGGGAGTACGGAGCAGTTCTTC. The rearrangement uses TRBV28 and TRBJ2-1, with 7 positions matching TRBD1. This CDR3 is built from 15 residues. CDR1 MDHEN and CDR2 SYDVKM come from the germline V gene. V lost 2 bases and J lost 10; bases outside the gene matches: 11.

The rearrangement links TRBV18 to TRBJ1-2; maybe TRBD1 (5 bases). The CDR3 is made up of 13 amino acids. Germline V gives CDR1 KGHSH, CDR2 LQKENI. The germline V and J ends were trimmed by 3 bases and 1 base, with 6 bases remaining between them. The CDR3 DNA follows: TGTGCCAGCTCACCGACAGTTAACTATGGCTACACCTTC. Its translation is CASSPTVNYGYTF.

This sequence joins TRBV19 and TRBJ1-1, with unresolved D. The CDR3 runs to 14 residues. Germline-derived CDR1 and CDR2 are LNHDA and SQIVND (reference sequence). Trimming took off 10 bases at V and 2 bases at J, with 17 bases between the two ends. CDR3 in amino acids: CATEGGQINTEAFF. CDR3 nucleotide sequence: TGTGCCACCGAGGGAGGGCAGATAAACACTGAAGCTTTCTTT.

V gene TRBV6-5 combines with J gene TRBJ1-1; no definite D call. Germline V gene sequence: CDR1 MNHEY, CDR2 SVGAGI. V lost 8 bases, J lost 4 bases, and 14 bases lay in between. The CDR3 has 13 residues. For the CDR3, the DNA is TGTGCCAGCGCCCACCCGGGCACCACTGAAGCTTTCTTT. This gives the protein CASAHPGTTEAFF.

The chain carries TRBV7-2 and TRBJ1-3; perhaps TRBD1 as D (5 bases). The germline V gene encodes CDR1 SGHTA and CDR2 FQGNSA. The CDR3 sequence is 14 residues long. Trimming took 3 bases from V and 6 from J, leaving 12 bases between them. CDR3: CASSLDIRENTIYF. CDR3 DNA: TGTGCCAGCAGCTTGGACATTAGGGAAAACACCATATATTTT.

This clone is medium-sized. This chain joins TRBV6-5 and TRBJ1-3; D unresolved. The V gene's germline CDR1 is MNHEY and CDR2 SVGAGI. Trimming removed 7 bases at V and 0 bases at J, with 1 base between. The CDR3 runs 11 residues. The CDR3 spells CASNSGNTIYF. The CDR3 DNA reads TGTGCCAGCAACTCTGGAAACACCATATATTTT.

This rearrangement joins TRBV28 to TRBJ2-1; TRBD2 agrees at 12 bases. J gave up 0 bases and V 6 bases, and 6 bases lay outside the gene matches. The V gene's germline CDR1 is MDHEN and CDR2 SYDVKM. CDR3 size: 17 residues. CDR3 DNA: TGTGCCAGCAGGCGCCTGACTAGCGGGAGCTCCTACAATGAGCAGTTCTTC. Protein sequence: CASRRLTSGSSYNEQFF. Using reference TRBV28 and TRBJ2-1 for the parts outside the CDR3, the full variable domain is DVKVTQSSRYLVKRTGEKVFLECVQDMDHENMFWYRQDPGLGLRLIYFSYDVKMKEKGDIPEGYSVSREKKERFSLILESASTNQTSMYLCASRRLTSGSSYNEQFFGPGTRLTVL.